This T cell receptor (beta chain) stems from a study of OX40 agonist ivuxolimab in advanced cancers. Study-level information: The eligibility criteria allowed prior anti-PD-1, anti-PD-L1 or anti-CTLA-4 therapy, and 40% had some. Findings and caveats of the study: CD8+ T cells showed, on average, more clonal expansion than CD4+ cells.

Remarks on this clone: No antigen is known for it.

Clones were sequenced by immunoSEQ multiplex PCR, and TCRdb holds only the in-frame ones, with some missing. The table lists some 15,000 clones, about 79% of them singletons. Blood draws occurred at baseline, cycle 4 day 1, and cycle 7 day 1. Sequencing used CD4+ or CD8+ T cells sorted from blood, obtained in a trial of the OX40 agonist ivuxolimab. The origin of this receptor is an adult with an advanced solid tumor such as melanoma, head and neck, liver or kidney cancer.

For the CDR3, the DNA is TGCGCCAGCAGCCAAGAAAGTTCTGGGGCCAACGTCCTGACTTTC. The encoded protein is CASSQESSGANVLTF. This sequence joins TRBV4-1 and TRBJ2-6; D not resolved. Germline V CDR1 and CDR2: MGHRA, YSYEKL. The CDR3 extends over 15 amino acids. Trimming took off 0 bases at V and 1 base at J, with 4 bases between the two ends.